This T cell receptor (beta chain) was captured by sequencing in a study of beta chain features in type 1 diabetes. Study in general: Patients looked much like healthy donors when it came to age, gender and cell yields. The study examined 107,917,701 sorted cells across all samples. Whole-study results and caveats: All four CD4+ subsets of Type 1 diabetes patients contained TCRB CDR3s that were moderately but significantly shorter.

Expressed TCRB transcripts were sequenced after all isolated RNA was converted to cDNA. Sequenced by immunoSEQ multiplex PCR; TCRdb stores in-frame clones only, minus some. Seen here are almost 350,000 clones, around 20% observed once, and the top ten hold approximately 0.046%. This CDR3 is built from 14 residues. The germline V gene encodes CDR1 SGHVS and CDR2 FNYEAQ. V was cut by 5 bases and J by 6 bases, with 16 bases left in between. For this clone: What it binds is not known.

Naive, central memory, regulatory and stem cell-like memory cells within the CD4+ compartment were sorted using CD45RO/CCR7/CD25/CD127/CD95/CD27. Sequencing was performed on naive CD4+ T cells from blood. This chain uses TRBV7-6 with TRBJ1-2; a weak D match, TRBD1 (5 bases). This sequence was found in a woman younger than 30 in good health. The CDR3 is CASSPWGVLNGYTF. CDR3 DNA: TGTGCCAGCAGCCCCTGGGGGGTTTTGAATGGCTACACCTTC.